A selection of T cell receptor beta chains follows, all from one sample in a study of vaccination effects on CD4 cells after COVID-19. Profiling relied on immunoSEQ multiplex PCR, and the TCRdb table lists in-frame clones only, not all of them. In the table there are roughly 35,000 clones, approximately 73% of which are singletons. These receptors lack a known antigen. The sample in question was CD4+ T cells from PBMCs cultured with HCoV-OC43 spike peptides, obtained before COVID-19 vaccination. These receptors all come from a human donor who received a COVID-19 vaccine. Each CDR3 is given with its conserved first and last residue. A D gene is named only where the DNA matches it firmly. A clone size is listed for some rows: how often the clone was seen (once, few, many), or a class if it is expanded.

d_call,j_call,clone_size,v_call,cdr3_length,cdr3_nt,cdr3_aa
TRBD1,TRBJ2-7,.,TRBV19,14,TGTGCCAGTAGTCCCCAGGGGGCATTCTACGAGCAGTACTTC,CASSPQGAFYEQYF
.,TRBJ2-1,.,TRBV5-1,17,TGCGCCAGCAGCTTGGCCGCCAATGTCGGACATCTTGATGAGCAGTTCTTC,CASSLAANVGHLDEQFF
TRBD1,TRBJ2-7,.,TRBV28,13,TGTGCCAGCATACGGACAGGGTTTTACGAGCAGTACTTC,CASIRTGFYEQYF
TRBD2,TRBJ2-3,.,TRBV19,16,TGTGCCAGTAGTAGCGGGGGGGCCCGGGGCACAGATACGCAGTATTTT,CASSSGGARGTDTQYF
.,TRBJ1-3,.,TRBV25-1,15,TGTGCCAGCAGTGACGGGGCACTCTCTGGAAACACCATATATTTT,CASSDGALSGNTIYF
TRBD1,TRBJ1-4,few,TRBV5-6,15,TGTGCCAGCAGCGGGACAGGGGTCGCTAATGAAAAACTGTTTTTT,CASSGTGVANEKLFF
.,TRBJ2-2,.,TRBV12-3/TRBV12-4,13,TGTGCCAGCAGTCGGACAGTCACCGGGGAGCTGTTTTTT,CASSRTVTGELFF
.,TRBJ1-5,.,TRBV7-8,14,TGTGCCAGCAGCACAGACAGGCTGAATCAGCCCCAGCATTTT,CASSTDRLNQPQHF
.,TRBJ2-2,.,TRBV5-1,15,TGCGCCAGCAGCCTCCCACTAGGCCACCCCGGGGAGCTGTTTTTT,CASSLPLGHPGELFF
TRBD2,TRBJ2-2,.,TRBV3-1/TRBV3-2,15,TGTGCCAGCAGCCGCAGGGAGGGATACACCGGGGAGCTGTTTTTT,CASSRREGYTGELFF
TRBD1,TRBJ1-2,.,TRBV19,14,TGTGCCAGTAGTTCCAGGGGGAGACCTTTTGGCTACACCTTC,CASSSRGRPFGYTF
.,TRBJ1-1,.,TRBV5-4,15,TGTGCCAGCAGGTTGGATCAGGGGAGGAACACTGAAGCTTTCTTT,CASRLDQGRNTEAFF
TRBD2,TRBJ2-5,.,TRBV2,15,TGTGCCAGCAGTTCCGGGACTAGCGGGAGGGAGACCCAGTACTTC,CASSSGTSGRETQYF
TRBD1,TRBJ2-6,.,TRBV5-5,18,TGTGCCAGCAGCAGGGGGACAGGTGGAATCTCTGGGGCCAACGTCCTGACTTTC,CASSRGTGGISGANVLTF
TRBD1,TRBJ2-5,.,TRBV15,19,TGTGCCACCAGCAGATCTTTCATTGGGACAGGACGACTTCTCGGGACCCAGTACTTC,CATSRSFIGTGRLLGTQYF
TRBD2,TRBJ2-2,.,TRBV5-5,17,TGTGCCAGCAGCTTCGGACTAGCGGGAGTGGGCACCGGGGAGCTGTTTTTT,CASSFGLAGVGTGELFF
.,TRBJ2-7,.,TRBV6-5,12,TGTGCCAGCTATAGGGGGACGGGCGAGCAGTACTTC,CASYRGTGEQYF
.,TRBJ2-3,.,TRBV11-2,13,TGTGCCAGCAGCTTAGAGGGAGTCGCTACGCAGTATTTT,CASSLEGVATQYF
.,TRBJ1-1,.,TRBV7-9,15,TGTGCCAGCCGCGAGAGCAGGCCATCGAACACTGAAGCTTTCTTT,CASRESRPSNTEAFF
.,TRBJ1-2,.,TRBV6-2/TRBV6-3,16,TGTGCCAGCAGTTACACAACAGGTTTGACGGCCTATGGCTACACCTTC,CASSYTTGLTAYGYTF